This TCR beta chain came from a study of cytomegalovirus exposure and HLA in healthy donors. Trimming removed 5 bases from V and 1 base from J; junction bases left unmatched: 13. Germline V CDR1 and CDR2: SGHVS, FNYEAQ. The CDR3 loop spans 17 amino acids. Healthy donors of bone marrow made up the group. PCR used 60 Vbeta primers and 13 Jbeta primers. Sequencing used immunoSEQ multiplex PCR; TCRdb keeps in-frame clones, though not all of them. This sample's clone table lists under 95,000 clones. The sequence came from a man younger than 35 in good health and CMV-seropositive. Sequencing was done on a sample of PBMCs. This chain links TRBV7-6 with TRBJ2-7, with TRBD2 identical over 8 bases. The CDR3 protein is CASSPGITSGVSYEQYF. In DNA, the CDR3 is TGTGCCAGCAGCCCCGGGATCACTAGCGGAGTTTCCTACGAGCAGTACTTC.